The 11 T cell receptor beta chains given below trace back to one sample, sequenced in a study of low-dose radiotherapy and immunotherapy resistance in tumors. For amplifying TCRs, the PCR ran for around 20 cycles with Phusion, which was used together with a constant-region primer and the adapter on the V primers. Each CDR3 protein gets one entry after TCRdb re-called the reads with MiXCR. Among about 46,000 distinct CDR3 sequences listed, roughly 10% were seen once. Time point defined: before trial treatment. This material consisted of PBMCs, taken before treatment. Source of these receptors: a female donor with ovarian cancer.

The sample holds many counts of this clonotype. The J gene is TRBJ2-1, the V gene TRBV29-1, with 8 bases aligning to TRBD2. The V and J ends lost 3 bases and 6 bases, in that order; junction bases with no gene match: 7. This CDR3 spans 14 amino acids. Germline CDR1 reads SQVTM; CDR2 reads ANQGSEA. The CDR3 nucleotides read TGCAGCGTTGAGCGGGGCGGGAGGACCAATGAGCAGTTCTTC. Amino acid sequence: CSVERGGRTNEQFF.

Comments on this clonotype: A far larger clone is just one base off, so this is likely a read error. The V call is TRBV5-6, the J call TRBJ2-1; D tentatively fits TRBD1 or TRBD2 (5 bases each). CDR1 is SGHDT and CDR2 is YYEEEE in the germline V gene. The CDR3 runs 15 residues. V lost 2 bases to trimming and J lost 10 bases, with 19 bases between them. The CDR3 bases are TGTGCCAGCAGCTTTGGGTGGGGACGTACGAACGAGCAGTTCTTC. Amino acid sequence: CASSFGWGRTNEQFF.

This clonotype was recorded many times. CDR3 sequence (DNA): TGTGCCAGCAGTGGACAGGGCAATGAGCAGTTCTTC. Protein product: CASSGQGNEQFF. V gene TRBV9 combines with J gene TRBJ2-1; 8 positions agree with TRBD1. J gave up 6 bases and V 5 bases, and 1 base lay outside the gene matches. CDR1 SGDLS and CDR2 YYNGEE come from the germline V gene. There are 12 residues in the CDR3. Complete variable domain (other parts from reference TRBV9 and TRBJ2-1): DSGVTQTPKHLITATGQRVTLRCSPRSGDLSVYWYQQSLDQGLQFLIQYYNGEERAKGNILERFSAQQFPDLHSELNLSSLELGDSALYFCASSGQGNEQFFGPGTRLTVL.

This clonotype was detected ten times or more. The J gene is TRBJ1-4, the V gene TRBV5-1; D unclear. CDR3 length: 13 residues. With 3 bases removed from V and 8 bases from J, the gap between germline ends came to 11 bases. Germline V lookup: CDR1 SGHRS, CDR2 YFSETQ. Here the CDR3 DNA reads TGCGCCAGCAGCTCTGACGGGAGAGAAAAACTGTTTTTT. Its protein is CASSSDGREKLFF. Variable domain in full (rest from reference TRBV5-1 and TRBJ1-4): KAGVTQTPRYLIKTRGQQVTLSCSPISGHRSVSWYQQTPGQGLQFLFEYFSETQRNKGNFPGRFSGRQFSNSRSEMNVSTLELGDSALYLCASSSDGREKLFFGSGTQLSVL.

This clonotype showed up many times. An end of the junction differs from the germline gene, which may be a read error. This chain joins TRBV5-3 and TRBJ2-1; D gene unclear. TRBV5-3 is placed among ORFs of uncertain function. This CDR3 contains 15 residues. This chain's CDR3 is CASSLAVGSYNEQFF. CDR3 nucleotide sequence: TGTGCCAGCAGCTTGGCCGTAGGTTCCTACAATGAGCAGTTCTTC.

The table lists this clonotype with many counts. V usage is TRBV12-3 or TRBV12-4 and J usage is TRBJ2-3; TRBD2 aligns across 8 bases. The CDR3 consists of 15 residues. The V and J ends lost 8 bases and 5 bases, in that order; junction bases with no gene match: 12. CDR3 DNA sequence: TGTGCCAGCGACCGGCCGGGGGGGACCCGAGATACGCAGTATTTT. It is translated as CASDRPGGTRDTQYF.

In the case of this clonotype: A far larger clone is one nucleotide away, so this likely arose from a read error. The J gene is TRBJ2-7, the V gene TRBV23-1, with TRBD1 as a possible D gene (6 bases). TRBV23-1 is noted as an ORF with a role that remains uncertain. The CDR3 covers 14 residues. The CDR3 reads CACSQGQGTYEQYF. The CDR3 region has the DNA TGTGCCTGCAGCCAAGGGCAGGGGACCTACGAGCAGTACTTC.

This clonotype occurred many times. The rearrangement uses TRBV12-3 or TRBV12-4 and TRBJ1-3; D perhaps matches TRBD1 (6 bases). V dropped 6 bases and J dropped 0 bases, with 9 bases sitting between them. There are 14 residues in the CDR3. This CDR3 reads CASRQQGSGNTIYF. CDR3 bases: TGTGCCAGCAGGCAACAGGGCTCTGGAAACACCATATATTTT.

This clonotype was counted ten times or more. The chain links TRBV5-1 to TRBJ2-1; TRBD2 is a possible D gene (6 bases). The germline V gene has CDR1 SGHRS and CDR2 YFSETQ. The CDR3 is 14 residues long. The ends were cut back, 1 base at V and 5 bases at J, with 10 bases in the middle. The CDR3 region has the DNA TGCGCCAGCAGCTTGATTACGGGAGACAATGAGCAGTTCTTC. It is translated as CASSLITGDNEQFF.

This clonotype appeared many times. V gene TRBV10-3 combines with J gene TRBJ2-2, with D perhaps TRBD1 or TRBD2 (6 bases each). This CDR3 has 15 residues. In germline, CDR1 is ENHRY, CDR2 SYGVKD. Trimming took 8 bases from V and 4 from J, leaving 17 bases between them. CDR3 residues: CAIGRLGGSTGELFF. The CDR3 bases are TGTGCCATCGGAAGACTAGGGGGGAGCACCGGGGAGCTGTTTTTT.

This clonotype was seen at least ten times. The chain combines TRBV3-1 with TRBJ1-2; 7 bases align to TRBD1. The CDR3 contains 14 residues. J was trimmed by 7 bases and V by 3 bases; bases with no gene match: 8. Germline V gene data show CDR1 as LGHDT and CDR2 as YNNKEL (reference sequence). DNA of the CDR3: TGTGCCAGCAGCCAGGCCGAGGGGGCGGGTGGCTACACCTTC. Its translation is CASSQAEGAGGYTF.